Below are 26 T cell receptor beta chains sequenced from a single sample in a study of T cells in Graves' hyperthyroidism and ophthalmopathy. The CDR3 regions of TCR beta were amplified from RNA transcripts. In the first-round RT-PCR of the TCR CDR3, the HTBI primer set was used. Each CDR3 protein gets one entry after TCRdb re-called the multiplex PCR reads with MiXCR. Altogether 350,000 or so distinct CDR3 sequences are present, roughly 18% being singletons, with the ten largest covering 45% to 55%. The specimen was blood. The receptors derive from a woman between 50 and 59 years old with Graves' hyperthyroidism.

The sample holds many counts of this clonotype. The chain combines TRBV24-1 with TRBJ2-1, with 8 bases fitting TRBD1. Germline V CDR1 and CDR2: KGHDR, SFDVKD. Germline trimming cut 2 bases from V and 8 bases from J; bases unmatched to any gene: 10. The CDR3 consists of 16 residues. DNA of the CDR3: TGTGCCACCAGTGATTCCGGGACAGGCTCCTTGGATGAGCAGTTCTTC. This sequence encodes CATSDSGTGSLDEQFF.

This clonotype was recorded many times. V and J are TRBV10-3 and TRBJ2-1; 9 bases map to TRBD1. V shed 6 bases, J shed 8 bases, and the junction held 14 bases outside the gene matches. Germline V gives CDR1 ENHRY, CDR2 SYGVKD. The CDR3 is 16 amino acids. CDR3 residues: CAIRQDRDRARDEQFF. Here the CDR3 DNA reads TGTGCCATCAGACAGGACCGGGACAGGGCTCGGGATGAGCAGTTCTTC.

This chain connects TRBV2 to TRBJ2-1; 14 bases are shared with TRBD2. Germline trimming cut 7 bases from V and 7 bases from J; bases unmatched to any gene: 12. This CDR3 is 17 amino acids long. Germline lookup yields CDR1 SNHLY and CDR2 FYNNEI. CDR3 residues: CASNGLAGGPSGNEQFF. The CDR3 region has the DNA TGTGCCAGCAACGGACTAGCGGGGGGCCCCTCGGGTAATGAGCAGTTCTTC.

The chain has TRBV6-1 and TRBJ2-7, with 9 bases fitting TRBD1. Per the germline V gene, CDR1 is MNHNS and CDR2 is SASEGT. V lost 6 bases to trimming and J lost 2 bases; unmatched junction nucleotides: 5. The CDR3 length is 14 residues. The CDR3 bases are TGTGCCAGCAGGACCGGGACAGGGACCTACGAGCAGTACTTC. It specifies CASRTGTGTYEQYF.

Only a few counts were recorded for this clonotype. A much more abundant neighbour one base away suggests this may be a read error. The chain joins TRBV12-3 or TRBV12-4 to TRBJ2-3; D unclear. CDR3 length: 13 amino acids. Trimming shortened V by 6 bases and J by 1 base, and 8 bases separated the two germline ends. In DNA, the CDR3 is TGTGCCAGCAGGGCACAAGGCACAGATACGCAGTATTTT. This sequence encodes CASRAQGTDTQYF.

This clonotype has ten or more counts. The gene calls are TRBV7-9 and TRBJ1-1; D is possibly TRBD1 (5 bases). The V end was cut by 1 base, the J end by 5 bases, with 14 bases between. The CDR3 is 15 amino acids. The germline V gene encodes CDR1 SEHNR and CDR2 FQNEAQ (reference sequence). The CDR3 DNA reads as TGTGCCAGCAGCTTAGATTATGGGGGTGAAACTGAAGCTTTCTTT. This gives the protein CASSLDYGGETEAFF.

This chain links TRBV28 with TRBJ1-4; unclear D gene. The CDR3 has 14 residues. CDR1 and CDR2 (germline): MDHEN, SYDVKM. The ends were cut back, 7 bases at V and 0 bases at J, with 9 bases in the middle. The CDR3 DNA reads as TGTGCCAGCAACAGCGTTACAACTAATGAAAAACTGTTTTTT. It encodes CASNSVTTNEKLFF.

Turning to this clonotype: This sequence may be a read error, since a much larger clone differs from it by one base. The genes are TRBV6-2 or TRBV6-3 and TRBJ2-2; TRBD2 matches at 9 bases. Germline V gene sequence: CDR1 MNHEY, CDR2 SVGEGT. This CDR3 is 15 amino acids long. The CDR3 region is CASSYSGGRIGELSF. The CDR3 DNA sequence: TGTGCCAGCAGTTATAGCGGGGGAAGGATCGGGGAGCTGTCTTTT.

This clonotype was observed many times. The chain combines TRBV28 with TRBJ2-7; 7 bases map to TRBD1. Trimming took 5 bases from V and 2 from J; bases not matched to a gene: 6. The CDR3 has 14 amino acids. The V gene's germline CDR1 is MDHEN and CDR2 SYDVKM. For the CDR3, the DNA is TGTGCCAGCAGTACCTCGGGACAGACCTACGAGCAGTACTTC. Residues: CASSTSGQTYEQYF.

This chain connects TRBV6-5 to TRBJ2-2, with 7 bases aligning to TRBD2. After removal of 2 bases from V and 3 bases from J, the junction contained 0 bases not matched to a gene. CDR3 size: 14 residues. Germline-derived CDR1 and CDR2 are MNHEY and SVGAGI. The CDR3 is CASSYGGDTGELFF. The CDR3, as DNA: TGTGCCAGCAGTTACGGGGGGGACACCGGGGAGCTGTTTTTT.

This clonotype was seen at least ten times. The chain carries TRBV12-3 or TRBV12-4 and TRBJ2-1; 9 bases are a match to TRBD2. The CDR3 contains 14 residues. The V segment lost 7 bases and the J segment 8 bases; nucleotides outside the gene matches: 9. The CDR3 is CASTAGTSIYEQFF. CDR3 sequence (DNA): TGTGCCAGCACTGCCGGGACTAGCATCTATGAGCAGTTCTTC.

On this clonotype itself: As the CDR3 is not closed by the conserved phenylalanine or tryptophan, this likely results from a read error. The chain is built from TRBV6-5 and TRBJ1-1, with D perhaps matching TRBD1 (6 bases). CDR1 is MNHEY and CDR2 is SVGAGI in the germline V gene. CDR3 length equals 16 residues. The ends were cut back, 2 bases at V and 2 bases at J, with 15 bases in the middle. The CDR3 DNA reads TGTGCCAGCAGTTACCCAAACAGGGCTGCAAACACTGAAGCTTTCCTT. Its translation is CASSYPNRAANTEAFL.

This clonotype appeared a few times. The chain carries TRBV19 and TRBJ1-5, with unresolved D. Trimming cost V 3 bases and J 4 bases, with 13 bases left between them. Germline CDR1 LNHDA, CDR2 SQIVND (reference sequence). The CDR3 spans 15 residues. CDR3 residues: CASSIGFRPNQPQHF. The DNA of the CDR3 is TGTGCCAGTAGTATCGGATTCAGACCAAATCAGCCCCAGCATTTT.

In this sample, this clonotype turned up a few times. CDR3: CASGPGGSGGTDTQYF. CDR3 DNA: TGTGCTAGTGGTCCAGGAGGGAGCGGGGGCACAGATACGCAGTATTTT. The chain uses TRBV12-5 and TRBJ2-3; 7 nucleotides agree with TRBD2. Germline lookup yields CDR1 LGHNT and CDR2 FRNRAP. This CDR3 region has 16 residues. V was clipped by 5 bases and J by 1 base; unmatched bases: 9. The whole variable domain, filled in from reference TRBV12-5 and TRBJ2-3, reads DARVTQTPRHKVTEMGQEVTMRCQPILGHNTVFWYRQTMMQGLELLAYFRNRAPLDDSGMPKDRFSAEMPDATLATLKIQPSEPRDSAVYFCASGPGGSGGTDTQYFGPGTRLTVL.

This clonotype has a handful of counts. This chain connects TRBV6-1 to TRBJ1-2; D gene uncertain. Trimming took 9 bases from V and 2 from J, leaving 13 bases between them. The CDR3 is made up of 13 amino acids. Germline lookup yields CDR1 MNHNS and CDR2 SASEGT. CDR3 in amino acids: CASKVGGNYGYTF. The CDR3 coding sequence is TGTGCCAGTAAGGTTGGAGGGAACTATGGCTACACCTTC.

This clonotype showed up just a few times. In DNA, the CDR3 is TGTGCCAGCAGTTTGCCAGGGGGCATGGAGACCCAGTACTTC. Protein: CASSLPGGMETQYF. The V and J genes are TRBV12-3 or TRBV12-4 and TRBJ2-5, with TRBD1 identical over 8 bases. CDR3 length: 14 amino acids. V dropped 3 bases and J dropped 5; count of bases not matched to a gene: 5.

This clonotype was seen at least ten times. CDR3 sequence reads: CASSSGTSGSDEQFF. CDR3 DNA sequence: TGTGCCAGCAGTTCCGGGACTAGCGGGAGCGATGAGCAGTTCTTC. This chain connects TRBV27 to TRBJ2-1; 14 nucleotides align to TRBD2. CDR1 and CDR2 from the germline V gene are MNHEY and SMNVEV (reference sequence). The CDR3 runs to 15 residues. The V gene end was trimmed by 4 bases and the J gene end by 8 bases; junction bases not matched to a gene: 4.

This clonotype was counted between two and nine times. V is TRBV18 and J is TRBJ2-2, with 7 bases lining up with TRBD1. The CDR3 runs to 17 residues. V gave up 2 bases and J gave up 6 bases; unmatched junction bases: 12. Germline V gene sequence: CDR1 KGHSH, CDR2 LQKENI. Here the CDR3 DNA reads TGTGCCAGCTCACCAAGGAACTTCAGACAGGGTTCCGGGGAGCTGTTTTTT. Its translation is CASSPRNFRQGSGELFF.

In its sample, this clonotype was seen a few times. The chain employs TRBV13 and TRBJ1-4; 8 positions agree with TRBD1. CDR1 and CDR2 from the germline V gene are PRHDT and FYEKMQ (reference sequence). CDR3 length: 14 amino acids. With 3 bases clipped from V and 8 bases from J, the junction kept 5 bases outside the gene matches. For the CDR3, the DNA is TGTGCCAGCAGCTTCGGACAGGGCGCCGAAAAACTGTTTTTT. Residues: CASSFGQGAEKLFF.

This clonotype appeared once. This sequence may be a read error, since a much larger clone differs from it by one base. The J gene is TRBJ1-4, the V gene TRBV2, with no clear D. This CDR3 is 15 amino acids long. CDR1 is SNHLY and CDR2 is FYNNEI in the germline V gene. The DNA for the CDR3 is TGTTCCAGCAGTTGGACTCGGGCCACGGACGAAAAACTGTTTTTT. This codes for CSSSWTRATDEKLFF. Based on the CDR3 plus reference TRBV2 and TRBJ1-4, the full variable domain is EPEVTQTPSHQVTQMGQEVILRCVPISNHLYFYWYRQILGQKVEFLVSFYNNEISEKSEIFDDQFSVERPDGSNFTLKIRSTKLEDSAMYFCSSSWTRATDEKLFFGSGTQLSVL.

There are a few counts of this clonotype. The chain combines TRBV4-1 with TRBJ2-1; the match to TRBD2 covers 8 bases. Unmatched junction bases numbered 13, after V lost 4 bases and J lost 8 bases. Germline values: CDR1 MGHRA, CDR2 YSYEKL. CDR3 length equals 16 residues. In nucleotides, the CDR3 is TGCGCCAGCAGCCCCGCCCGGACTAGCCCCAGGGATGAGCAGTTCTTC. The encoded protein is CASSPARTSPRDEQFF.

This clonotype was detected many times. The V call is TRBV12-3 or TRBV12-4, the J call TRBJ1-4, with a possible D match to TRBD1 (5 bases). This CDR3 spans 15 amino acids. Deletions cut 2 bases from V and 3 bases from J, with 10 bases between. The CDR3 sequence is CASSLYTTANEKLFF. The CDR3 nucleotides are TGTGCCAGCAGTTTATATACGACAGCTAATGAAAAACTGTTTTTT.

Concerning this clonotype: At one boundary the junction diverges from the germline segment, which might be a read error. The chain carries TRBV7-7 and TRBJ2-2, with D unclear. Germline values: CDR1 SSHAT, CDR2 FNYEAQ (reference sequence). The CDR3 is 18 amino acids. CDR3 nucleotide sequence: TGTGCTAGCAGCTTAGATCTGGCCAACTCCCCTCCGCTCGGGGAGCTGTTTTTT. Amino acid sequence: CASSLDLANSPPLGELFF.

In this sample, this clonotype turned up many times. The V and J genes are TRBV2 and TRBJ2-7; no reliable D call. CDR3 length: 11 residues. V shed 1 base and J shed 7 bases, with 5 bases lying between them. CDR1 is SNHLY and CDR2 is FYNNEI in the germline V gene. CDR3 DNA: TGTGCCAGCAGTGAAGAAGTGGAGCAGTACTTC. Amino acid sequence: CASSEEVEQYF.

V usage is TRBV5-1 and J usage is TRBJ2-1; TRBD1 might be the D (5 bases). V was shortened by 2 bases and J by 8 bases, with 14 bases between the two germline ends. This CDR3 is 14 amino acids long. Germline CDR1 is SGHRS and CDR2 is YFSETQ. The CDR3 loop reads CASSFGRVSDEQFF. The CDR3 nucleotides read TGCGCCAGCAGCTTCGGCAGGGTATCGGATGAGCAGTTCTTC.

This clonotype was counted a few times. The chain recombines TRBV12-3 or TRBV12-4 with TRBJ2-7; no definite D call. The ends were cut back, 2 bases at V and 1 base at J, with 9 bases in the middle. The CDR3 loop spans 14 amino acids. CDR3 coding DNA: TGTGCCAGCAGTTTATCTCACGGATCCTACGAGCAGTACTTC. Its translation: CASSLSHGSYEQYF.